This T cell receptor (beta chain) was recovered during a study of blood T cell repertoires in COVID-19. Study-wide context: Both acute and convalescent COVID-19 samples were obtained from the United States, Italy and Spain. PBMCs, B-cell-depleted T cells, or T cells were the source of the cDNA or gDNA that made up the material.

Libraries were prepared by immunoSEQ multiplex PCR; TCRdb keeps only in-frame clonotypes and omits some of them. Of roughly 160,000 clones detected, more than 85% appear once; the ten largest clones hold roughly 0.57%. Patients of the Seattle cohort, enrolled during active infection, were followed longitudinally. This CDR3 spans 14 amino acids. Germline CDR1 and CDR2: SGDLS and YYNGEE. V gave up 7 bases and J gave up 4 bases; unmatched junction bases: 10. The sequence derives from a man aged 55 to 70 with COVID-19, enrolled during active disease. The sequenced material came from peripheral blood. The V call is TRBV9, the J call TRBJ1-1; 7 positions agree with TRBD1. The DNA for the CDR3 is TGTGCCAGCGGACAGGAGGTAGGGAGCACTGAAGCTTTCTTT. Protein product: CASGQEVGSTEAFF.